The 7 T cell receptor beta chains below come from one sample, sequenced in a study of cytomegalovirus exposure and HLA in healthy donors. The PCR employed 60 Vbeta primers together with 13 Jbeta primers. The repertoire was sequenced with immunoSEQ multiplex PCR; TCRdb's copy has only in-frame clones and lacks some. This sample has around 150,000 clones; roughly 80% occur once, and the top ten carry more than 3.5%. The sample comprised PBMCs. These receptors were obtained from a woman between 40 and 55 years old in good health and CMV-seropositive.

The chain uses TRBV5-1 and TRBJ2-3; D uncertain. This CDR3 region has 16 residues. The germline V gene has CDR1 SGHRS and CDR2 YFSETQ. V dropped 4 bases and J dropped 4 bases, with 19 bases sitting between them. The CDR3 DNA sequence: TGCGCCAGCAGCCCGGATGCGGCCTCGGGTTCAGATACGCAGTATTTT. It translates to CASSPDAASGSDTQYF.

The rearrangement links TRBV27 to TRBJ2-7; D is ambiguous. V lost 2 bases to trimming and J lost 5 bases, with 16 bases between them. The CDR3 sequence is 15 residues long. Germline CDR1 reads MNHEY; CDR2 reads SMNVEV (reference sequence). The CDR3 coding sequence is TGTGCCAGCAGTTTAAGGATCGGGTCCTCGCACGAGCAGTACTTC. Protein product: CASSLRIGSSHEQYF.

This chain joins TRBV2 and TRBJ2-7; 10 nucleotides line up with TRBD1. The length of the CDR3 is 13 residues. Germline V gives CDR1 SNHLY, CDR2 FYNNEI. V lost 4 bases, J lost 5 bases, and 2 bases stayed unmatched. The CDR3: CASSGGTGDEQYF. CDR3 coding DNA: TGTGCCAGCAGTGGAGGGACAGGGGACGAGCAGTACTTC.

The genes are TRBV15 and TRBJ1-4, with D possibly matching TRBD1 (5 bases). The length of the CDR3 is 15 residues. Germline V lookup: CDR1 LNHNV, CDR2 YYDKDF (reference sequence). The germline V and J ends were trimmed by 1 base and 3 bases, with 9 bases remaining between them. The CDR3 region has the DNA TGTGCCACCAGCAGAGGGGGGGTCGCTAATGAAAAACTGTTTTTT. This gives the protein CATSRGGVANEKLFF.

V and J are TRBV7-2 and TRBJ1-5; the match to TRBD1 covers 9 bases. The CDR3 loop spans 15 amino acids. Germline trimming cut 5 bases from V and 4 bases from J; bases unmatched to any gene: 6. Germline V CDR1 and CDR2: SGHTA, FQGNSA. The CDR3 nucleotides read TGTGCCAGCAGCCGTCGGACAGGGGCTAATCAGCCCCAGCATTTT. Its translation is CASSRRTGANQPQHF.

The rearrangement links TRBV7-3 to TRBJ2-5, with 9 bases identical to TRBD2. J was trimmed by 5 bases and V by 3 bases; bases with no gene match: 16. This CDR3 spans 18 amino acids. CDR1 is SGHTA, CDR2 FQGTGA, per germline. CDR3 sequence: CASSFGRGSSGMGETQYF. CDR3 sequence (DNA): TGTGCCAGCAGCTTCGGCCGAGGGTCTAGCGGGATGGGGGAGACCCAGTACTTC. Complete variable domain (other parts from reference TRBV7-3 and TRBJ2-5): GAGVSQTPSNKVTEKGKYVELRCDPISGHTALYWYRQSLGQGPEFLIYFQGTGAADDSGLPNDRFFAVRPEGSVSTLKIQRTERGDSAVYLCASSFGRGSSGMGETQYFGPGTRLLVL.

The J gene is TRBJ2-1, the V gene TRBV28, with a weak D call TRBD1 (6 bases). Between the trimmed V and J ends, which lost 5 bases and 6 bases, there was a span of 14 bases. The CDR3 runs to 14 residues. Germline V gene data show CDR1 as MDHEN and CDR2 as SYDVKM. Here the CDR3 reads CASSRQGPGNEQFF. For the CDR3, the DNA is TGTGCCAGCAGTCGTCAGGGGCCGGGCAATGAGCAGTTCTTC. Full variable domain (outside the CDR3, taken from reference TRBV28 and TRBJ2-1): DVKVTQSSRYLVKRTGEKVFLECVQDMDHENMFWYRQDPGLGLRLIYFSYDVKMKEKGDIPEGYSVSREKKERFSLILESASTNQTSMYLCASSRQGPGNEQFFGPGTRLTVL.